This passage covers 9 T cell receptor beta chains from one sample sequenced in a study of a mutant IDH1 vaccine in newly diagnosed glioma. The protocol was immunoSEQ multiplex PCR, while the TCRdb copy is restricted to in-frame clones and leaves out a portion. The sample consists of nearly 70,000 clones, 79% of them appearing once. Documented time point: baseline, week 1 (first vaccination visit). As for treatment: pre-vaccination baseline after standard-of-care therapy. The sequences come from PBMCs, collected from a glioma patient treated with radiotherapy, temozolomide or both. All receptors derive from a man aged 50-60 years with glioma.

The chain employs TRBV13 and TRBJ2-7; a possible D gene is TRBD2 (6 bases). There are 15 residues in the CDR3. Germline loops: CDR1 PRHDT, CDR2 FYEKMQ (reference sequence). Trimming removed 1 base at V and 0 bases at J, with 10 bases between. CDR3: CASSLVGGDSYEQYF. The CDR3 nucleotides read TGTGCCAGCAGCTTAGTGGGCGGGGACTCCTACGAGCAGTACTTC.

The rearrangement joins TRBV9 to TRBJ2-7; maybe TRBD1 (6 bases). V lost 0 bases and J lost 2, with 12 bases in between. Germline assignment: CDR1 SGDLS and CDR2 YYNGEE. This CDR3 comprises 15 residues. For the CDR3, the DNA is TGTGCCAGCAGCGTAGCGGCAGGGGTCCCCTACGAGCAGTACTTC. It is translated as CASSVAAGVPYEQYF.

The J gene is TRBJ1-4, the V gene TRBV7-2, with D uncertain. Germline lookup yields CDR1 SGHTA and CDR2 FQGNSA. CDR3 length: 15 residues. V was trimmed by 5 bases and J by 8 bases, leaving 18 bases between them. The DNA of the CDR3 is TGTGCCAGCAGCCCCGAGGCGTTGGGTAGCGAAAAACTGTTTTTT. Translation gives CASSPEALGSEKLFF.

The chain employs TRBV30 and TRBJ1-2, with a weak D call TRBD1 (5 bases). CDR1 is GTSNPN, CDR2 SVGIG, per germline (reference sequence). CDR3 size: 16 residues. The V end lost 0 bases, the J end lost 2 bases, and 16 bases lay between the germline ends. The DNA for the CDR3 is TGTGCCTGGAGTGTATATCCCCAGGACACCAACTATGGCTACACCTTC. Amino acids: CAWSVYPQDTNYGYTF.

The rearrangement links TRBV6-5 to TRBJ1-5, with D possibly being TRBD1 (5 bases). V lost 6 bases and J lost 2, with 11 bases in between. From germline, CDR1 is MNHEY and CDR2 SVGAGI. The CDR3 has 14 amino acids. The CDR3 is CASSKTVGNQPQHF. In nucleotides, the CDR3 is TGTGCCAGCAGCAAGACAGTAGGCAATCAGCCCCAGCATTTT.

V is TRBV5-6 and J is TRBJ1-6, with D possibly TRBD1 on 6 matching bases. The CDR3 runs 14 residues. In germline, CDR1 is SGHDT, CDR2 YYEEEE. Trimming removed 0 bases at V and 14 bases at J, with 15 bases between. CDR3 residues: CASSLGTAHNALHF. The CDR3 nucleotides read TGTGCCAGCAGCTTGGGGACAGCGCATAACGCCCTCCACTTT.

This clone was recorded only once. The chain uses TRBV7-6 and TRBJ2-7; D is tentatively TRBD1 or TRBD2 (5 bases each). Trimming left V 1 base short and J 2 bases short, with 12 bases between. The CDR3 runs 15 residues. In germline, CDR1 is SGHVS, CDR2 FNYEAQ. The CDR3 nucleotides read TGTGCCAGCAGCTTAGGGGACGGAATGACCTACGAGCAGTACTTC. Residues: CASSLGDGMTYEQYF.

This rearrangement joins TRBV9 to TRBJ1-2; tentative D call: TRBD1 (6 bases). This CDR3 has 13 residues. V shed 4 bases and J shed 8 bases, with 15 bases lying between them. CDR1 SGDLS and CDR2 YYNGEE come from the germline V gene. CDR3 amino acids: CASSSTRGYGYTF. CDR3 sequence (DNA): TGTGCCAGCAGCTCCACCAGGGGTTACGGCTACACCTTC. The whole variable domain, remainder taken from reference TRBV9 and TRBJ1-2, is DSGVTQTPKHLITATGQRVTLRCSPRSGDLSVYWYQQSLDQGLQFLIQYYNGEERAKGNILERFSAQQFPDLHSELNLSSLELGDSALYFCASSSTRGYGYTFGSGTRLTVV.

The genes are TRBV9 and TRBJ1-1; D ambiguous. The germline gives CDR1 SGDLS, CDR2 YYNGEE. The CDR3 totals 15 residues. V lost 4 bases and J lost 4, with 17 bases in between. The DNA of the CDR3 is TGTGCCAGCAGCTCCCGCCACCTAGAAGGCACTGAAGCTTTCTTT. Translated: CASSSRHLEGTEAFF.